This is a list of T cell receptor beta chains from one sample in a study of OX40 agonist ivuxolimab in advanced cancers. The method was immunoSEQ multiplex PCR; TCRdb's version includes in-frame clones alone and lacks a portion of them. The table records 50,000 to 65,000 clones, more than 85% of them present only once. The sample was CD4+ or CD8+ T cells sorted from blood, taken in a trial of the OX40 agonist ivuxolimab. The receptors shown here come from an adult with an advanced solid tumor such as melanoma, head and neck, liver or kidney cancer. Both conserved end residues are part of each CDR3. A D gene is named only where the DNA matches it firmly. Not every row has a clone size; where given, it reads once, few, many or a size class.

clone_size: NA; v_call: TRBV27; d_call: TRBD1; j_call: TRBJ1-6; cdr3_aa: CASSSSTLDRDNSPLHF; cdr3_nt: TGTGCCAGCAGTTCATCGACCTTGGACAGGGATAATTCACCCCTCCACTTT
clone_size: NA; v_call: TRBV28; d_call: TRBD1; j_call: TRBJ2-7; cdr3_aa: CASNPRDRVLYEQYF; cdr3_nt: TGTGCCAGCAATCCCAGGGACAGGGTGCTTTACGAGCAGTACTTC
clone_size: once; v_call: TRBV19; d_call: NA; j_call: TRBJ1-2; cdr3_aa: CASSLRATDAGYGYTF; cdr3_nt: TGTGCCAGTAGTCTCCGGGCTACGGATGCCGGCTATGGCTACACCTTC
clone_size: NA; v_call: TRBV27; d_call: NA; j_call: TRBJ1-2; cdr3_aa: CATRESAGADNYGYTF; cdr3_nt: TGTGCCACCCGTGAATCCGCCGGTGCCGATAACTATGGCTACACCTTC
clone_size: NA; v_call: TRBV9; d_call: TRBD2; j_call: TRBJ2-3; cdr3_aa: CASSVAGFVGTSGGEDTQYF; cdr3_nt: TGTGCCAGCAGCGTAGCGGGATTTGTAGGGACTAGCGGGGGGGAAGATACGCAGTATTTT
clone_size: NA; v_call: TRBV5-6; d_call: NA; j_call: TRBJ2-6; cdr3_aa: CASSWDPATSGANVLTF; cdr3_nt: TGTGCCAGCAGCTGGGACCCGGCAACTTCTGGGGCCAACGTCCTGACTTTC
clone_size: few; v_call: TRBV2; d_call: TRBD1; j_call: TRBJ1-4; cdr3_aa: CASSDREIATNEKLFF; cdr3_nt: TGTGCCAGCAGCGACAGGGAGATTGCAACTAATGAAAAACTGTTTTTT
clone_size: once; v_call: TRBV27; d_call: NA; j_call: TRBJ2-3; cdr3_aa: CASKSQNTDTQYF; cdr3_nt: TGTGCCAGCAAGTCGCAAAACACAGATACGCAGTATTTT
clone_size: NA; v_call: TRBV29-1; d_call: NA; j_call: TRBJ1-1; cdr3_aa: CSVEGHPAAFF; cdr3_nt: TGCAGCGTTGAGGGTCACCCGGCGGCTTTCTTT
clone_size: NA; v_call: TRBV30; d_call: TRBD2; j_call: TRBJ2-3; cdr3_aa: CAWRLAGSTDTQYF; cdr3_nt: TGTGCCTGGAGACTAGCGGGGAGCACAGATACGCAGTATTTT
clone_size: once; v_call: TRBV10-2; d_call: NA; j_call: TRBJ2-5; cdr3_aa: CASSDGARETQYF; cdr3_nt: TGCGCCAGCAGTGATGGTGCGAGGGAGACCCAGTACTTC